A selection of T cell receptor beta chains follows, all from one sample in a study of T-cell memory formation after mild COVID-19. TCRdb fed the 5' RACE reads into MiXCR, producing one record per CDR3 protein. The table lists some 180,000 distinct CDR3 sequences, 10% to 15% of them singletons. Sequencing input: PBMCs or a T cell subset sorted from them (not recorded which). The receptors were gathered from a man aged 18 to 30 who had mild COVID-19 (a few samples of this study predate the infection). Cell type and time point are not known. Each CDR3 is given with its conserved first and last residue. The D gene is left open where the match is weak. Clone size is not always given. Where it is, it says once, few, many or a class for expanded clones.

>TRBV7-2|15|TRBJ2-7|TRBD1|NA
TGTGCCAGCAGCCAATTCCGGGACAGGGGTTACGAGCAGTACTTC
CASSQFRDRGYEQYF
>TRBV7-2|12|TRBJ2-3|NA|NA
TGTGCCAGCGGGTGGGGGGCAGATACGCAGTATTTT
CASGWGADTQYF
>TRBV9|15|TRBJ2-1|NA|NA
TGTGCCAGCAGCGTAGGGGCTTCATCCTACAATGAGCAGTTCTTC
CASSVGASSYNEQFF
>TRBV5-1|14|TRBJ2-5|NA|few
TGCGCCAGCAGCTTGGGTCGGGGACAAGAGACCCAGTACTTC
CASSLGRGQETQYF
>TRBV10-3|13|TRBJ1-1|NA|NA
TGTGCCATCAGAGGGCCGATGAACACTGAAGCTTTCTTT
CAIRGPMNTEAFF
>TRBV7-9|17|TRBJ2-7|NA|NA
TGTGCCAGCAGCTTAGCGGTCGGGGCCGATAGCTCCTACGAGCAGTACTTC
CASSLAVGADSSYEQYF
>TRBV19|13|TRBJ2-7|NA|NA
TGTGCCAGTAGTATCTCCCTGACCTACGAGCAGTACTTC
CASSISLTYEQYF
>TRBV12-3/TRBV12-4|15|TRBJ1-5|NA|once
TGTGCCAGCACCGTCGGGACCTTGGGCAATCAGCCCCAGCATTTT
CASTVGTLGNQPQHF
>TRBV27|15|TRBJ1-3|NA|NA
TGTGCCAGCAGCTCGAGACAGCCCTCTGGAAACACCATATATTTT
CASSSRQPSGNTIYF
>TRBV6-5|14|TRBJ1-4|NA|NA
TGTGCCAGCAGTTACCTAGGATCTAATGAAAAACTGTTTTTT
CASSYLGSNEKLFF
>TRBV21-1|16|TRBJ1-1|NA|few
TGTGCCAGCAGCAAAGAATTACAGGGAATGACCGCTGAAGCTTTCTTT
CASSKELQGMTAEAFF
>TRBV7-9|14|TRBJ2-5|NA|few
TGTGCCAGCAGCTTTGGTGGGTCCAAAGAGACCCAGTACTTC
CASSFGGSKETQYF
>TRBV28|13|TRBJ1-5|NA|NA
TGTGCCAGCAGGAAACGGATGAATCAGCCCCAGCATTTT
CASRKRMNQPQHF
>TRBV6-6|11|TRBJ1-2|NA|NA
TGTGCCAGCAGACCGGACAGAGGCTACACCTTC
CASRPDRGYTF
>TRBV9|14|TRBJ1-3|TRBD1|few
TGTGCCAGCAGCGCGGGACAGGTACTGGACACCATATATTTT
CASSAGQVLDTIYF
>TRBV10-1|16|TRBJ2-7|TRBD1|NA
TGCGCCAGCAGTGAGGGGACAGGCCTCAGCTCCTACGAGCAGTACTTC
CASSEGTGLSSYEQYF
>TRBV20-1|17|TRBJ2-3|TRBD2|once
TGCAGTGCTAGAGGGTTGGGGAGCGGGGTTGGTACAGATACGCAGTATTTT
CSARGLGSGVGTDTQYF
>TRBV7-8|17|TRBJ2-5|NA|NA
TGTGCCAGCAGCTTAGCGCTAGCAGCTAACTACCAAGAGACCCAGTACTTC
CASSLALAANYQETQYF
>TRBV15|14|TRBJ1-5|NA|NA
TGTGCCACCAGCACCCAACAGGGATATCAGCCCCAGCATTTT
CATSTQQGYQPQHF
>TRBV7-2|14|TRBJ2-2|NA|few
TGTGCCAGCAGTCGCACACCAGGGGCCGGGGAGCTGTTTTTT
CASSRTPGAGELFF
>TRBV5-1|17|TRBJ1-1|NA|NA
TGCGCCAGCAGCATCTACCTCGGCCCAGGTGAAGGGACTGAAGCTTTCTTT
CASSIYLGPGEGTEAFF
>TRBV5-1|14|TRBJ2-3|NA|few
TGCGCCAGCAGCTTGGTCCAGGTTACAGATACGCAGTATTTT
CASSLVQVTDTQYF
>TRBV5-1|14|TRBJ1-1|NA|few
TGCGCCAGCAGCTTGGGGCGCGGTGCTACTGAAGCTTTCTTT
CASSLGRGATEAFF
>TRBV30|15|TRBJ2-1|TRBD2|many
TGTGCCTGGAGTGTACTTGCTAGCGGTTTCAATGAGCAGTTCTTC
CAWSVLASGFNEQFF
>TRBV28|12|TRBJ1-1|NA|few
TGTGCCAGCAGCACCCTAGGGGAGGAAGCTTTCTTT
CASSTLGEEAFF
>TRBV5-1|13|TRBJ1-1|NA|many
TGCGCCAGCAGCTTGGAGGTGAACACTGAAGCTTTCTTT
CASSLEVNTEAFF
>TRBV7-9|15|TRBJ2-1|TRBD1|few
TGTGCCAGCAGCGCCCTCAGGGGGCCCTACAATGAGCAGTTCTTC
CASSALRGPYNEQFF
>TRBV12-3/TRBV12-4|19|TRBJ2-3|TRBD2|few
TGTGCCAGCAGTGGCGGTCCCGGGACTAGCGGGGGGGCGGCAGATACGCAGTATTTT
CASSGGPGTSGGAADTQYF
>TRBV29-1|8|TRBJ1-2|NA|NA
TGCAGCGTTGAGTATTACACCTTC
CSVEYYTF
>TRBV11-2|15|TRBJ2-3|TRBD2|few
TGTGCCAGCAGCCTATCAGCGGGGGTCACAGATACGCAGTATTTT
CASSLSAGVTDTQYF
>TRBV6-5|16|TRBJ2-5|TRBD2|few
TGTGCCAGCAGTTACTCGATGTTGCGGGGGGTTGAGACCCAGTACTTC
CASSYSMLRGVETQYF
>TRBV25-1|17|TRBJ2-1|TRBD2|many
TGTGCCAGCAGTGAGGGAACTAGCGCTTCGGTGGACAATGAGCAGTTCTTC
CASSEGTSASVDNEQFF
>TRBV7-9|16|TRBJ2-1|TRBD2|NA
TGTGCCAGCAACGCCCTTACCGGGGGGGCCGTCAATGAGCAGTTCTTC
CASNALTGGAVNEQFF
>TRBV5-1|14|TRBJ1-1|NA|few
TGCGCCAGCAGCGGAGGGAGCATGAACACTGAAGCTTTCTTT
CASSGGSMNTEAFF
>TRBV5-5|13|TRBJ1-1|NA|NA
TGTGCCAGCAGCTACCACAGGGACACTGAAGCTTTCTTT
CASSYHRDTEAFF
>TRBV5-5|16|TRBJ2-2|TRBD1|few
TGTGCCAGCAGCTTAACGACAGGGTTCCACACCGGGGAGCTGTTTTTT
CASSLTTGFHTGELFF
>TRBV5-5|15|TRBJ1-1|NA|NA
TGTGCCAGCAGCGCCTCAGGGGACGCGAACACTGAAGCTTTCTTT
CASSASGDANTEAFF
>TRBV3-1|13|TRBJ1-2|NA|once
TGTGCCAGCAGCAATCAGACGTTCTATGGCTACACCTTC
CASSNQTFYGYTF
>TRBV6-5|14|TRBJ2-7|NA|NA
TGTGCCAGCAGTTCTACGCGGGGCTCCTACGAGCAGTACTTC
CASSSTRGSYEQYF
>TRBV7-3|13|TRBJ1-1|NA|many
TGTGCCAGCAGCTTACAACCGAACACTGAAGCTTTCTTT
CASSLQPNTEAFF
>TRBV10-1|15|TRBJ1-1|NA|NA
TGCGCCAGCAGTGAGTCGGTGAAAGCTGAGACTGAAGCTTTCTTT
CASSESVKAETEAFF
>TRBV7-9|18|TRBJ1-1|NA|many
TGTGCCAGCAGGTTTCCTGGCATGGACAGCGAGATGAACACTGAAGCTTTCTTT
CASRFPGMDSEMNTEAFF
>TRBV27|15|TRBJ2-1|NA|NA
TGTGCCAGCAGCATGGACGGTAGCTCCTACAATGAGCAGTTCTTC
CASSMDGSSYNEQFF
>TRBV5-5|13|TRBJ1-2|NA|few
TGTGCCAGCAGCTTGGCCGGGGGAGAGGGCTACACCTTC
CASSLAGGEGYTF